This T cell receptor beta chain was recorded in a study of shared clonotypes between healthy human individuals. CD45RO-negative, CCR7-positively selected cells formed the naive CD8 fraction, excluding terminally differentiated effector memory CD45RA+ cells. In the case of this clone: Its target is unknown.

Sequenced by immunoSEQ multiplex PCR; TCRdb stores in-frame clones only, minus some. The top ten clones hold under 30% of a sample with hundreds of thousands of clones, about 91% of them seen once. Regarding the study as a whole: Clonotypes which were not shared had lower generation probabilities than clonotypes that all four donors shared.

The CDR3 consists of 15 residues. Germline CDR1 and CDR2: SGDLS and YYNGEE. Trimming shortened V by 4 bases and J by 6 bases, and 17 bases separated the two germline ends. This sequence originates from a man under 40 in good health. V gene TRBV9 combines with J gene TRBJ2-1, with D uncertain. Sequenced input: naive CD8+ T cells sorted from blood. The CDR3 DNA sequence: TGTGCCAGCAGCATCCACCCAGGTACGGTCAATGAGCAGTTCTTC. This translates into CASSIHPGTVNEQFF. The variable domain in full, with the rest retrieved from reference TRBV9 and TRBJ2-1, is DSGVTQTPKHLITATGQRVTLRCSPRSGDLSVYWYQQSLDQGLQFLIQYYNGEERAKGNILERFSAQQFPDLHSELNLSSLELGDSALYFCASSIHPGTVNEQFFGPGTRLTVL.